The T cell receptor beta chain under discussion was sequenced for a study of blood T cell repertoires in COVID-19. Study-level background: Specimens from acute and convalescent COVID-19 originated in the United States, Italy and Spain.

Losses at the gene ends were 5 bases for V and 4 bases for J; bases not matched to a gene: 5. This CDR3 contains 14 residues. CDR1 and CDR2 from the germline V gene are MNHEY and SMNVEV (reference sequence). TCRdb's table, derived via immunoSEQ multiplex PCR, lists solely in-frame clones and lacks some. This sample has about 210,000 clones, with about four fifths found just once. The source of this sequence is a woman aged 50 to 60 with acute COVID-19. The source material was PBMCs or T cells enriched from blood (not recorded which). The chain recombines TRBV27 with TRBJ1-5, with TRBD1 identical over 7 bases. As DNA, the CDR3 is TGTGCCAGCAGTCCGGGACAGCCGAATCAGCCCCAGCATTTT. Protein product: CASSPGQPNQPQHF.